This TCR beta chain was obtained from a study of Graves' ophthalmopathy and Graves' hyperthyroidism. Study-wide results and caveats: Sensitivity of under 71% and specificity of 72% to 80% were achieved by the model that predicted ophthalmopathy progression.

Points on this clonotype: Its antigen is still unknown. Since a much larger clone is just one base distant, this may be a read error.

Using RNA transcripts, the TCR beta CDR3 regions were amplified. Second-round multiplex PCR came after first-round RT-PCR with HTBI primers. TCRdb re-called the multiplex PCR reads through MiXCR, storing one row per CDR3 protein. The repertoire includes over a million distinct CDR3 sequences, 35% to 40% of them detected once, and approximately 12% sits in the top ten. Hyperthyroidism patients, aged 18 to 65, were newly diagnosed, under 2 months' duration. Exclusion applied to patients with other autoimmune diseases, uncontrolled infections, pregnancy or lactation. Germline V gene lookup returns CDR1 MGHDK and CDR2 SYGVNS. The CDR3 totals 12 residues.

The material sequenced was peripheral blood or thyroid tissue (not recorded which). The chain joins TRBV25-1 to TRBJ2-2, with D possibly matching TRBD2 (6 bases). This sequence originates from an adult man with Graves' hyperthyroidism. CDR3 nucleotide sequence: TGTGCCAGCAGTTACTCGTCCGGGGGGCTGTTTTTT. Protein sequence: CASSYSSGGLFF.